This TCR beta chain stems from a study of graft-versus-host responses after intestinal transplantation. Overall study context: Every one of the recipients received anti-thymocyte globulin induction and afterwards took tacrolimus and steroids for approximately 3 years.

Notes on this clone: Antigen unknown. Other DNA variants within this sample encode the same CDR3.

Clones were sequenced by immunoSEQ multiplex PCR, and TCRdb holds only the in-frame ones, with some missing. This table holds more than 45,000 clones, around 90% found once. General study points: Detection of GvH clones occurred in recipient marrow, and some had their first appearance in ileum or blood. Individuals who had graft-donor T cell macrochimerism had allografts that showed high graft-versus-host to host-versus-graft clonal ratios. The highest levels of circulating GvH clones went along with early declines in HvG clones after transplant.

The sequence came from a human patient who received an intestinal transplant, so some T cells may come from the graft donor. The specimen comprised PBMCs, sampled 118 to 130 days after intestinal transplantation.

CDR3 bases: TGTGCCATCAGTGAGGGGACTGAAGCTTTCTTT. Amino acid sequence: CAISEGTEAFF. This chain links TRBV10-3 with TRBJ1-1; D is unresolved. CDR1 is ENHRY and CDR2 is SYGVKD in the germline V gene. CDR3 length: 11 amino acids. V shed 2 bases and J shed 5 bases, with 3 bases lying between them.